Each of the 24 T cell receptor beta chains below was sequenced from the same sample in a study of cytomegalovirus exposure and HLA in healthy donors. The PCR made use of 60 Vbeta and 13 Jbeta primers. Assay used: immunoSEQ multiplex PCR; TCRdb lists only in-frame clones, some missing. The sample contains over 150,000 clones, around 75% of which appear only once. The specimen was PBMCs. The receptors come from a man aged 18 to 29 in good health and CMV-seronegative.

The V gene is TRBV10-1, the J gene TRBJ2-7, with 9 nucleotides matching TRBD2. The CDR3 has 17 amino acids. Germline CDR1 reads WNHNN; CDR2 reads SYGVQD (reference sequence). The V segment lost 0 bases and the J segment 0 bases; nucleotides outside the gene matches: 6. CDR3 nucleotide sequence: TGCGCCAGCAGTGAGTCGCGTCGACTAGCGGACTCCTACGAGCAGTACTTC. Protein sequence: CASSESRRLADSYEQYF.

In this sample, this clone turned up once. This chain connects TRBV6-5 to TRBJ1-1, with D uncertain. Trimming took off 3 bases at V and 5 bases at J, with 13 bases between the two ends. Germline loops: CDR1 MNHEY, CDR2 SVGAGI. The CDR3 covers 14 residues. The CDR3 region is CASSYSRIATEAFF. The DNA for the CDR3 is TGTGCCAGCAGTTATTCGAGGATAGCGACTGAAGCTTTCTTT.

The J gene is TRBJ2-7, the V gene TRBV19; TRBD1 might be the D (5 bases). V lost 5 bases and J 4 bases, leaving 18 bases between the germline ends. CDR1 and CDR2 (germline): LNHDA, SQIVND (reference sequence). CDR3 length: 15 amino acids. CDR3 in amino acids: CASSAPQGRWYEQYF. The CDR3 DNA sequence: TGTGCCAGTAGTGCACCCCAGGGTCGGTGGTACGAGCAGTACTTC.

The CDR3, as DNA: TGTGCCAGCAGTGACTCTTCTAGCGGGACGCAGTTCTTC. Translating gives CASSDSSSGTQFF. The chain uses TRBV6-4 and TRBJ2-1, with 9 bases fitting TRBD2. Germline lookup yields CDR1 MRHNA and CDR2 SNTAGT. This CDR3 region has 13 residues. Trimming took 0 bases from V and 12 from J; bases not matched to a gene: 3.

The chain combines TRBV6-1 with TRBJ2-5, with 7 nucleotides matching TRBD1. CDR3 length: 14 residues. The V gene end was trimmed by 6 bases and the J gene end by 4 bases; junction bases not matched to a gene: 8. Germline V lookup: CDR1 MNHNS, CDR2 SASEGT. The CDR3 DNA is TGTGCCAGCAGCTACAGGGGTTTGGGAGAGACCCAGTACTTC. Residues: CASSYRGLGETQYF.

CDR3 protein: CASSPRYGNQPQHF. Here the CDR3 DNA reads TGTGCCAGCAGCCCCCGGTATGGCAATCAGCCCCAGCATTTT. The chain has TRBV7-2 and TRBJ1-5, with D uncertain. The CDR3 length is 14 residues. Germline lookup yields CDR1 SGHTA and CDR2 FQGNSA. V was pared by 5 bases and J by 2 bases, with 10 bases between.

This rearrangement joins TRBV29-1 to TRBJ1-2, with a tentative D call TRBD1 (6 bases). V shed 6 bases and J shed 11 bases, with 13 bases lying between them. This CDR3 contains 10 residues. Germline assignment: CDR1 SQVTM and CDR2 ANQGSEA. Here the CDR3 reads CSVPGQPYTF. CDR3 coding DNA: TGCAGCGTCCCGGGACAACCGTACACCTTC.

The chain has TRBV14 and TRBJ2-2; 10 nucleotides agree with TRBD1. J gave up 6 bases and V 6 bases, and 7 bases lay outside the gene matches. The germline V gene has CDR1 SGHDN and CDR2 FVKESK. There are 15 residues in the CDR3. This chain's CDR3 is CASSRQGALSGELFF. CDR3 DNA sequence: TGTGCCAGCAGTAGACAGGGGGCGTTATCCGGGGAGCTGTTTTTT. Looking up the rest from reference TRBV14 and TRBJ2-2 gives the full variable domain: EAGVTQFPSHSVIEKGQTVTLRCDPISGHDNLYWYRRVMGKEIKFLLHFVKESKQDESGMPNNRFLAERTGGTYSTLKVQPAELEDSGVYFCASSRQGALSGELFFGEGSRLTVL.

V is TRBV5-1 and J is TRBJ2-7; D uncertain. Germline V gives CDR1 SGHRS, CDR2 YFSETQ. There are 13 residues in the CDR3. Trimming left V 7 bases short and J 2 bases short, with 13 bases between. In DNA form, the CDR3 reads TGCGCCAGCCCGGTGGTTCGCACCTACGAGCAGTACTTC. Translated: CASPVVRTYEQYF.

This chain uses TRBV10-3 with TRBJ2-7; 8 bases align to TRBD1. The CDR3 sequence is 14 residues long. Trimming took 6 bases from V and 2 from J; bases not matched to a gene: 6. Germline CDR1 and CDR2: ENHRY and SYGVKD. The CDR3 reads CAIRPGQDPYEQYF. The CDR3 nucleotides read TGTGCCATCAGACCGGGACAGGACCCCTACGAGCAGTACTTC.

The gene calls are TRBV27 and TRBJ2-1; 10 nucleotides align to TRBD2. Germline trimming cut 1 base from V and 4 bases from J; bases unmatched to any gene: 7. The CDR3 runs to 17 residues. Germline values: CDR1 MNHEY, CDR2 SMNVEV (reference sequence). The CDR3 sequence: CASSLLASGRGYNEQFF. The CDR3 DNA is TGTGCCAGCAGTTTATTGGCTAGCGGGAGAGGGTACAATGAGCAGTTCTTC.

The genes are TRBV10-3 and TRBJ2-7; TRBD2 aligns across 13 bases. V lost 3 bases and J lost 4; bases outside the gene matches: 12. CDR1 and CDR2 from the germline V gene are ENHRY and SYGVKD. The CDR3 consists of 18 residues. In DNA, the CDR3 is TGTGCCATCAGTGAAGGGACTAGCGGGGACGCTCGGAGGTACGAGCAGTACTTC. It codes for CAISEGTSGDARRYEQYF.

This clone was observed a handful of times. The rearrangement links TRBV5-1 to TRBJ1-3, with 7 bases lining up with TRBD1. With V trimmed by 4 bases and J by 2 bases, 3 bases remained unmatched. Germline CDR1 SGHRS, CDR2 YFSETQ. The CDR3 consists of 14 residues. The CDR3 is CASSTGQAGNTIYF. CDR3 bases: TGCGCCAGCAGCACCGGACAGGCTGGAAACACCATATATTTT.

The chain couples TRBV11-2 to TRBJ2-3; TRBD2 aligns across 11 bases. V gave up 5 bases and J gave up 6 bases; unmatched junction bases: 7. This CDR3 is built from 15 residues. The germline V gene has CDR1 SGHAT and CDR2 FQNNGV. CDR3 DNA sequence: TGTGCCAGCAGCACTGGGACTAGCGGAGTGGATACGCAGTATTTT. This sequence encodes CASSTGTSGVDTQYF.

The rearrangement joins TRBV6-1 to TRBJ2-2, with D possibly being TRBD2 (5 bases). The CDR3 is made up of 12 amino acids. V lost 7 bases and J 7 bases, leaving 10 bases between the germline ends. Germline loops: CDR1 MNHNS, CDR2 SASEGT. CDR3 sequence: CASTPGFGELFF. In DNA, the CDR3 is TGTGCCAGCACCCCGGGGTTCGGGGAGCTGTTTTTT.

This sequence joins TRBV6-5 and TRBJ1-1, with D tentatively TRBD1 (6 bases). This CDR3 has 14 residues. Trimming removed 10 bases from V and 10 bases from J, with 25 bases in between. Germline V lookup: CDR1 MNHEY, CDR2 SVGAGI. This CDR3 reads CATHTAGTQRGAFF. CDR3 in DNA: TGTGCCACCCACACCGCCGGGACACAAAGGGGAGCTTTCTTT.

The chain recombines TRBV7-2 with TRBJ2-7; 7 nucleotides align to TRBD2. The CDR3 is 14 amino acids. CDR1 and CDR2 from the germline V gene are SGHTA and FQGNSA. V gave up 7 bases and J gave up 6 bases; unmatched junction bases: 12. The CDR3 nucleotides read TGTGCCAGCACCACGGGCGGGAGTGAATCCGAGCAGTACTTC. Protein sequence: CASTTGGSESEQYF. The full variable domain, in which reference TRBV7-2 and TRBJ2-7 provide the parts outside the CDR3, is GAGVSQSPSNKVTEKGKDVELRCDPISGHTALYWYRQSLGQGLEFLIYFQGNSAPDKSGLPSDRFSAERTGGSVSTLTIQRTQQEDSAVYLCASTTGGSESEQYFGPGTRLTVT.

The genes are TRBV28 and TRBJ2-7; 8 bases agree with TRBD1. This CDR3 spans 13 amino acids. Germline V CDR1 and CDR2: MDHEN, SYDVKM. V gave up 5 bases and J gave up 5 bases; unmatched junction bases: 5. The CDR3 nucleotides read TGTGCCAGCAGTAAAACGGACAGGGACGAGCAGTACTTC. The encoded protein is CASSKTDRDEQYF. The variable domain in full, with the rest retrieved from reference TRBV28 and TRBJ2-7, is DVKVTQSSRYLVKRTGEKVFLECVQDMDHENMFWYRQDPGLGLRLIYFSYDVKMKEKGDIPEGYSVSREKKERFSLILESASTNQTSMYLCASSKTDRDEQYFGPGTRLTVT.

The genes are TRBV6-5 and TRBJ2-7; 8 bases agree with TRBD2. Trimming at V came to 0 bases and at J to 3 bases, leaving 4 bases not matched to a gene. In germline, CDR1 is MNHEY, CDR2 SVGAGI. This CDR3 is built from 15 residues. The CDR3, as DNA: TGTGCCAGCAGTTACTCCGACAGCGGGAGCTACGAGCAGTACTTC. Its translation: CASSYSDSGSYEQYF.

The rearrangement joins TRBV12-5 to TRBJ2-1; 8 positions agree with TRBD1. Germline V lookup: CDR1 LGHNT, CDR2 FRNRAP. V gave up 5 bases and J gave up 5 bases; unmatched junction bases: 8. This CDR3 is built from 15 residues. The CDR3 reads CASGPSGTGHNEQFF. CDR3 bases: TGTGCTAGTGGTCCGTCCGGGACAGGACACAATGAGCAGTTCTTC.

The chain employs TRBV2 and TRBJ1-1; possible D gene TRBD1, 5 bases. From germline, CDR1 is SNHLY and CDR2 FYNNEI. The CDR3 length is 14 residues. Between the trimmed V and J ends, which lost 10 bases and 1 base, there was a span of 16 bases. The CDR3 loop is CATTPGGTNTEAFF. DNA of the CDR3: TGTGCCACAACACCTGGCGGGACGAACACTGAAGCTTTCTTT.

The rearrangement joins TRBV7-2 to TRBJ1-4; D might be TRBD1 (5 bases). The V gene lost 5 bases and the J gene lost 7 bases, with 14 bases spanning the gap. The CDR3 has 14 residues. Germline V gene lookup returns CDR1 SGHTA and CDR2 FQGNSA. CDR3 DNA sequence: TGTGCCAGCAGCCCCGCGGGGCTGGGTGAAAAACTGTTTTTT. This codes for CASSPAGLGEKLFF.

This clone was detected a few times. The chain joins TRBV28 to TRBJ1-2; TRBD1 matches 9 bases. This CDR3 contains 14 residues. The J segment lost 2 bases and the V segment lost 5 bases, leaving 3 bases of the junction unmatched. The germline CDR1 and CDR2 sequences are MDHEN and SYDVKM. CDR3 protein: CASSPTGGNYGYTF. DNA of the CDR3: TGTGCCAGCAGTCCCACAGGGGGCAACTATGGCTACACCTTC.

This clone has just one count. The CDR3 spells CASHGGLEEETQYF. The CDR3 DNA reads as TGCGCCAGCCACGGGGGACTCGAAGAAGAGACCCAGTACTTC. The rearrangement uses TRBV5-1 and TRBJ2-5; the D gene is possibly TRBD2 (6 bases). Germline CDR1 is SGHRS and CDR2 is YFSETQ. The CDR3 sequence is 14 residues long. Deletions cut 7 bases from V and 3 bases from J, with 16 bases between.